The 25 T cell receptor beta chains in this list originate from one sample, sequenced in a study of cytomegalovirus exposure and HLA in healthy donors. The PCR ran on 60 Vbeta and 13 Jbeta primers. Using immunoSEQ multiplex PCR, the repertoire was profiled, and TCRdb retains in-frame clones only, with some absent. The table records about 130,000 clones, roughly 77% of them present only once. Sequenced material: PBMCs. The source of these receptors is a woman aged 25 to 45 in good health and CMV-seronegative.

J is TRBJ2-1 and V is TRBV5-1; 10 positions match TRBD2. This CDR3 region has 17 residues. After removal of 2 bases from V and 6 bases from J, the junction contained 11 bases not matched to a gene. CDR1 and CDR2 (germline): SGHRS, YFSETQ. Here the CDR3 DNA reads TGCGCCAGCAGCTTCTCGCTAGCGGGAGAGTCGGGCAATGAGCAGTTCTTC. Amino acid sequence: CASSFSLAGESGNEQFF.

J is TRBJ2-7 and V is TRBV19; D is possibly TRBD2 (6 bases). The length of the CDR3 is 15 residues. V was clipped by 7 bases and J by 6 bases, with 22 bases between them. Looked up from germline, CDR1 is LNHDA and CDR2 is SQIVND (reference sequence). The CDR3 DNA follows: TGTGCCAGTACCTCCTCGGCGGGACCCACCCGCGAGCAGTACTTC. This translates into CASTSSAGPTREQYF.

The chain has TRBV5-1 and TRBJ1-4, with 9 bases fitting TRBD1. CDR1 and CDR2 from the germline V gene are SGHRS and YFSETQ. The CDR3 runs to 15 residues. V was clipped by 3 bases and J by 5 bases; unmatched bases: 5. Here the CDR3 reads CASSYRTGVNEKLFF. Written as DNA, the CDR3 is TGCGCCAGCAGCTATCGGACAGGGGTGAATGAAAAACTGTTTTTT.

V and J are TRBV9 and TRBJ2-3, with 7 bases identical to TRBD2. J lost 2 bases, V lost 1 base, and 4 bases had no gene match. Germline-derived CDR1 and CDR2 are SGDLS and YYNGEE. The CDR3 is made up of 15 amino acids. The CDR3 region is CASSVKGTITDTQYF. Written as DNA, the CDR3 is TGTGCCAGCAGCGTAAAGGGGACTATCACAGATACGCAGTATTTT.

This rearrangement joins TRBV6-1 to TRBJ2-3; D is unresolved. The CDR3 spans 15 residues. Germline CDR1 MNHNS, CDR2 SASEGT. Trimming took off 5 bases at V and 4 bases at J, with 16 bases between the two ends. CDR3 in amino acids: CASSLTNSAADTQYF. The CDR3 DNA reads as TGTGCCAGCAGTTTGACCAATTCTGCGGCAGATACGCAGTATTTT.

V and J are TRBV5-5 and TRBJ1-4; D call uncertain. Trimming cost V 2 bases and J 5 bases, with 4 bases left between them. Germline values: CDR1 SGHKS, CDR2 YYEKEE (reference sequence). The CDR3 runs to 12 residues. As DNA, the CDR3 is TGTGCCAGCAGCTTTTTAAATGAAAAACTGTTTTTT. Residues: CASSFLNEKLFF.

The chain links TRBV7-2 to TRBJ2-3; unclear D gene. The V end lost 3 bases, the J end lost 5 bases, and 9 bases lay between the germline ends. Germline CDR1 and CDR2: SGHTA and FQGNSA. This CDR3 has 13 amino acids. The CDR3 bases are TGTGCCAGCAGCTTCGACCTAGTAGATACGCAGTATTTT. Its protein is CASSFDLVDTQYF.

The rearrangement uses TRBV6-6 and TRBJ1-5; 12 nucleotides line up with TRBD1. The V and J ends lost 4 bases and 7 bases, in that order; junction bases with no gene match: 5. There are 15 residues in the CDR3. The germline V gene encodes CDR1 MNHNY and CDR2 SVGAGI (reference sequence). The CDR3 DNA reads TGTGCCAGCAGTTTAGGGACAGGGGGCGCCCAGCCCCAGCATTTT. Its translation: CASSLGTGGAQPQHF.

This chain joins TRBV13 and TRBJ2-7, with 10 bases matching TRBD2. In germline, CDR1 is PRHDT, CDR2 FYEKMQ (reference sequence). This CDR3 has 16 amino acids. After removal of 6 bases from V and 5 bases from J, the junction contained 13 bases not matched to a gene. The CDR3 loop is CASRGPPGLAPNEQYF. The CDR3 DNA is TGTGCCAGCAGGGGACCCCCGGGACTAGCGCCTAACGAGCAGTACTTC. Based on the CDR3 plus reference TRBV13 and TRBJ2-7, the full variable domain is AAGVIQSPRHLIKEKRETATLKCYPIPRHDTVYWYQQGPGQDPQFLISFYEKMQSDKGSIPDRFSAQQFSDYHSELNMSSLELGDSALYFCASRGPPGLAPNEQYFGPGTRLTVT.

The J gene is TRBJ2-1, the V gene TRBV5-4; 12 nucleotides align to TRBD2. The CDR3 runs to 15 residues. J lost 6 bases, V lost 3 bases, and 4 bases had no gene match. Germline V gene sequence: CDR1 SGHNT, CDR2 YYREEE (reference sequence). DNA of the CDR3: TGTGCCAGCAGCTCGCAGACTAGCGGGGGCAATGAGCAGTTCTTC. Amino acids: CASSSQTSGGNEQFF.

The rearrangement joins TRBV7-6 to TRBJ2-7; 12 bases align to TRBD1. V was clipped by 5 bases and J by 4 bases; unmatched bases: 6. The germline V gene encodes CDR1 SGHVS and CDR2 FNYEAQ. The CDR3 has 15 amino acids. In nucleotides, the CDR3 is TGTGCCAGCAGCGCCCCGGGACAGGGGGCTTACGAGCAGTACTTC. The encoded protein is CASSAPGQGAYEQYF.

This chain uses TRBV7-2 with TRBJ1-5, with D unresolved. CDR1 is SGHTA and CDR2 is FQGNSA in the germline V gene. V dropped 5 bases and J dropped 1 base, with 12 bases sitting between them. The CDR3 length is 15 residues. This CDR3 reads CASSPGGLSNQPQHF. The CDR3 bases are TGTGCCAGCAGCCCGGGAGGACTGAGCAATCAGCCCCAGCATTTT.

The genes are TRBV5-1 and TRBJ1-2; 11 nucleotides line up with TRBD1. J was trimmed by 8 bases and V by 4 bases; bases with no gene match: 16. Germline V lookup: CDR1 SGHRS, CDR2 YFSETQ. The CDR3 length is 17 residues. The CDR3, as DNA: TGCGCCAGCAGCCTCGGCCTCATCACCGGGACAGGGGGAGGCTACACCTTC. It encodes CASSLGLITGTGGGYTF.

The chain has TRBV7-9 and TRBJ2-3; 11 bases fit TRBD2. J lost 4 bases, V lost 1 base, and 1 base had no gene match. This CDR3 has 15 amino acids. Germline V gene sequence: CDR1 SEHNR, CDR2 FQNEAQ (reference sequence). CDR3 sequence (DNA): TGTGCCAGCAGCTTAGAGGGACTAGCGGCAGATACGCAGTATTTT. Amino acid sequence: CASSLEGLAADTQYF.

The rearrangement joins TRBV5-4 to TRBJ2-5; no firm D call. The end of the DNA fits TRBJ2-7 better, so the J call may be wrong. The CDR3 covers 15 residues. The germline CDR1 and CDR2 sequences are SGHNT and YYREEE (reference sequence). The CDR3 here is CASSDSPRFDNEQYF. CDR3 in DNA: TGTGCCAGCAGCGATTCACCTCGGTTCGACAACGAGCAGTACTTC.

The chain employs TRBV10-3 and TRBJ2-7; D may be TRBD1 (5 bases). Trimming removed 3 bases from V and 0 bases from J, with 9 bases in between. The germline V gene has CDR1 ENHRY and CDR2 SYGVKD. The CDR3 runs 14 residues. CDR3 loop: CAISDGASSYEQYF. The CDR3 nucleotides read TGTGCCATCAGTGATGGGGCGTCCTCCTACGAGCAGTACTTC.

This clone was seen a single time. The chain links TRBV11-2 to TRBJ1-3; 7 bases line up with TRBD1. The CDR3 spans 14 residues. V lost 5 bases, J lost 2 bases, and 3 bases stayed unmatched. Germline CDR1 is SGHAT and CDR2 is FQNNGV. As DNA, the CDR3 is TGTGCCAGCAGCCCCCAGGGGGCTGGAAACACCATATATTTT. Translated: CASSPQGAGNTIYF.

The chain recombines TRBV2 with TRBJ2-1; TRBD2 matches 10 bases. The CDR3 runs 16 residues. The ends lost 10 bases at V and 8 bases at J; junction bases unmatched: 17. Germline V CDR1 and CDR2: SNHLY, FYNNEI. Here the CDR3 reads CATLTTSGVRGDEQFF. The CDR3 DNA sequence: TGTGCCACCTTAACAACTAGCGGGGTTCGGGGCGATGAGCAGTTCTTC.

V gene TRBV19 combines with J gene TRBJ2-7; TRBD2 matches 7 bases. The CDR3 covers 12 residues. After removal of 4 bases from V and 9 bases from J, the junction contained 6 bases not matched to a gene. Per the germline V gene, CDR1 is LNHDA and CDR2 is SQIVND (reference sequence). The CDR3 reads CASSTSGGRQYF. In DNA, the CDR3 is TGTGCCAGTAGTACCTCGGGCGGGAGGCAGTACTTC.

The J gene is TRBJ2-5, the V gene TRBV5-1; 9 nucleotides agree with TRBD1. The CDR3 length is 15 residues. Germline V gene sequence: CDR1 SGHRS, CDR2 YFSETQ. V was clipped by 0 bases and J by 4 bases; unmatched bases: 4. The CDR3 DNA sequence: TGCGCCAGCAGCTTGGGGGGACAGGGTGGAGAGACCCAGTACTTC. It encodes CASSLGGQGGETQYF.

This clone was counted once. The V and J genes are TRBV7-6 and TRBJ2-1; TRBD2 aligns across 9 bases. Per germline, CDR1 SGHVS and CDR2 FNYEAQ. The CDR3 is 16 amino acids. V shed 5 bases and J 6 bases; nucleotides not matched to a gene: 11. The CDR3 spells CASSQGMGGGVNEQFF. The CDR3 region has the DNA TGTGCCAGCAGCCAAGGGATGGGCGGGGGGGTCAATGAGCAGTTCTTC. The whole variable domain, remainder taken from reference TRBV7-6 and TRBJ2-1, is GAGVSQSPRYKVTKRGQDVALRCDPISGHVSLYWYRQALGQGPEFLTYFNYEAQQDKSGLPNDRFSAERPEGSISTLTIQRTEQRDSAMYRCASSQGMGGGVNEQFFGPGTRLTVL.

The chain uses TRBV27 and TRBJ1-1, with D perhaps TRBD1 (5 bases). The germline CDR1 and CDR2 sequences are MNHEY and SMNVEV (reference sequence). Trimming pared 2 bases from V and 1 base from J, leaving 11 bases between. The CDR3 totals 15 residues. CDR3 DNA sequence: TGTGCCAGCAGTTTACAGGGTTTTGGGAACACTGAAGCTTTCTTT. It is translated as CASSLQGFGNTEAFF.

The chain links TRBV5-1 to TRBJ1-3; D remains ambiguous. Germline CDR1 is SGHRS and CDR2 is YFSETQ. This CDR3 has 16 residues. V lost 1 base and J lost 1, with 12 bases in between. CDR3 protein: CASSLRAGLSGNTIYF. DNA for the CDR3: TGCGCCAGCAGCTTGCGTGCGGGATTATCTGGAAACACCATATATTTT.

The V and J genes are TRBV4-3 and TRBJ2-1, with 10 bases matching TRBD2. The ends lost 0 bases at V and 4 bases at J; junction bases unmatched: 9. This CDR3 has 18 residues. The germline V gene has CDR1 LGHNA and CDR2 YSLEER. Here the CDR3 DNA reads TGCGCCAGCAGCCAAGATCCGGGGACTAGCGTAACTTACAATGAGCAGTTCTTC. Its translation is CASSQDPGTSVTYNEQFF.

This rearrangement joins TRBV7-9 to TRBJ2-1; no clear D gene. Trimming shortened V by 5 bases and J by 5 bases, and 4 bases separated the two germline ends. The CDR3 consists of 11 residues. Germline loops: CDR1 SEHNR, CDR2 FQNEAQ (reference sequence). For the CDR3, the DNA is TGTGCCAGCAGCCCTCACAATGAGCAGTTCTTC. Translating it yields CASSPHNEQFF.